One and the same sample provided the 3 T cell receptor beta chains below, sequenced in a study of blood T cell repertoires in COVID-19. TCRdb's table, derived via immunoSEQ multiplex PCR, lists solely in-frame clones and lacks some. The top ten clones hold approximately 10% of a sample with 75,000 to 90,000 clones, over 65% of them seen once. Sample: peripheral blood. All receptors derive from a human donor in a cohort sampled during active COVID-19.

This chain links TRBV6-1 with TRBJ1-5; 9 bases map to TRBD1. The V and J ends lost 3 bases and 6 bases, in that order; junction bases with no gene match: 9. Germline V gives CDR1 MNHNS, CDR2 SASEGT. The CDR3 totals 16 residues. CDR3 sequence reads: CASSEGRGQGFQPQHF. The CDR3 nucleotides are TGTGCCAGCAGTGAGGGACGGGGACAGGGTTTTCAGCCCCAGCATTTT.

The CDR3 coding sequence is TGTGCCAGCAGTAAACTCCTTGCAACTAATGAAAAACTGTTTTTT. It translates to CASSKLLATNEKLFF. V gene TRBV2 combines with J gene TRBJ1-4, with D hard to call. V was clipped by 5 bases and J by 0 bases, with 10 bases between them. The CDR3 sequence is 15 residues long. Germline loops: CDR1 SNHLY, CDR2 FYNNEI.

This clone appeared a single time. The V call is TRBV9, the J call TRBJ2-2; D is possibly TRBD1 (5 bases). The V and J ends lost 0 bases and 7 bases respectively, with 10 bases between them. Germline lookup yields CDR1 SGDLS and CDR2 YYNGEE. CDR3 length equals 14 residues. CDR3: CASSVVQGGGELFF. CDR3 nucleotide sequence: TGTGCCAGCAGCGTAGTCCAGGGTGGCGGGGAGCTGTTTTTT.